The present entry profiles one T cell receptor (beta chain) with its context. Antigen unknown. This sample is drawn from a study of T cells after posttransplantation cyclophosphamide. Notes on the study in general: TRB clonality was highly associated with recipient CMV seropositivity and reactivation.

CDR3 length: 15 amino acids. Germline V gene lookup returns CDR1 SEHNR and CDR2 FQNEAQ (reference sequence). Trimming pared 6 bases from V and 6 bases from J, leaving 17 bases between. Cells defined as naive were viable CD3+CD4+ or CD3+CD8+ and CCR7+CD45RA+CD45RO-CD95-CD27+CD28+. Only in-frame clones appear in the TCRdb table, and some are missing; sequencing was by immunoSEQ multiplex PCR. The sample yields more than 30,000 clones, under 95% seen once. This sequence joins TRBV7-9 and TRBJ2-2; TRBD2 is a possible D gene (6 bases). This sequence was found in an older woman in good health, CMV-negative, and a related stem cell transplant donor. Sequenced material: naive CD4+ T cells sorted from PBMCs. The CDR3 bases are TGTGCCAGCAGGAGTCTGCGGGAACTGGCCGGGGAGCTGTTTTTT. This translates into CASRSLRELAGELFF.